This T cell receptor beta chain originates from a study of Graves' ophthalmopathy and Graves' hyperthyroidism. The V gene's germline CDR1 is SQVTM and CDR2 ANQGSEA. V dropped 5 bases and J dropped 4 bases, with 9 bases sitting between them. The CDR3 loop spans 11 amino acids. This clonotype was recorded many times. A diagnosis was made from clinical symptoms together with serum thyroxine, TRAb, thyroid ultrasound and orbital computed tomography. Amplification of the TCR beta CDR3 regions used RNA transcripts (as template). Amplification began with first-round RT-PCR using HTBI primers, then second-round multiplex PCR was performed. In TCRdb, the multiplex PCR reads were re-called with MiXCR into one record per CDR3 protein. In the table there are 200,000 to 300,000 distinct CDR3 sequences, around 45% of which are singletons.

The receptor was isolated from an adult man with Graves' ophthalmopathy. The chain employs TRBV29-1 and TRBJ2-7; D is unresolved. The source material was peripheral blood. CDR3 DNA sequence: TGCAGCGTTCGTCCGAGTTACGAGCAGTACTTC. Its translation: CSVRPSYEQYF.